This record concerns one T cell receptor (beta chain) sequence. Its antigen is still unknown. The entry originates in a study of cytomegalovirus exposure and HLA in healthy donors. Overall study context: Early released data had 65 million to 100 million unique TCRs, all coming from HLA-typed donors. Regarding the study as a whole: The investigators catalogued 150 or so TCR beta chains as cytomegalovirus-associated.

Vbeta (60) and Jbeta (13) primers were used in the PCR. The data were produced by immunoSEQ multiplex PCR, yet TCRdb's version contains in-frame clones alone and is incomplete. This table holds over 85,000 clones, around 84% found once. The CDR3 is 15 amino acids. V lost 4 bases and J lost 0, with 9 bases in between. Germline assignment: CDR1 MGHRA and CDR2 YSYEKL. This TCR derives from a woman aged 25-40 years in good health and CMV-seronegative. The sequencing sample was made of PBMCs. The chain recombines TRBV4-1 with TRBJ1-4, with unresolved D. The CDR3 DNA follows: TGCGCCAGCAGCCGACATTATACAACTAATGAAAAACTGTTTTTT. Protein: CASSRHYTTNEKLFF.